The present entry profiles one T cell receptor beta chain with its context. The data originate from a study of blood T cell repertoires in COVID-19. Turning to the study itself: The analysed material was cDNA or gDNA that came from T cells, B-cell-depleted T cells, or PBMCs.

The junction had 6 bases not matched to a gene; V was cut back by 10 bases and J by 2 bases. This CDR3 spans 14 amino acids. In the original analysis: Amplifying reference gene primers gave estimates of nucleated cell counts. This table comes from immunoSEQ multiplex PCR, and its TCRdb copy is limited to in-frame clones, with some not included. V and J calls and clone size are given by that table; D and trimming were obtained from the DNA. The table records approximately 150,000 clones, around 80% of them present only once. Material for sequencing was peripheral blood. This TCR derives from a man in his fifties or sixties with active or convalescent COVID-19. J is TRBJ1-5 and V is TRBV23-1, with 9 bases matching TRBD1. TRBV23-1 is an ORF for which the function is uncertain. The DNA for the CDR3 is TGCGCCAATCAAACAGGGGGCGGCAATCAGCCCCAGCATTTT. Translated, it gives CANQTGGGNQPQHF.